This TCR beta chain was sequenced for a study of blood T cell repertoires in COVID-19. Study-wide context: PBMCs, B-cell-depleted T cells, or T cells provided the cDNA or gDNA that made up the material.

Profiling relied on immunoSEQ multiplex PCR, and the TCRdb table lists in-frame clones only, not all of them. The sample contains 200,000 to 250,000 clones, 80% to 90% of which appear only once. The V end lost 6 bases, the J end lost 0 bases, and 15 bases lay between the germline ends. The CDR3 spans 16 residues. Germline CDR1 is MDHEN and CDR2 is SYDVKM. What was sequenced was peripheral blood. J is TRBJ1-5 and V is TRBV28; the D gene is possibly TRBD1 (5 bases). The source of this sequence is a man in his fifties or sixties with active or convalescent COVID-19. This CDR3 is CASRGRRGDSNQPQHF. Written as DNA, the CDR3 is TGTGCCAGCAGAGGAAGGCGGGGGGATAGCAATCAGCCCCAGCATTTT. Filled out from reference TRBV28 and TRBJ1-5, the complete variable domain reads DVKVTQSSRYLVKRTGEKVFLECVQDMDHENMFWYRQDPGLGLRLIYFSYDVKMKEKGDIPEGYSVSREKKERFSLILESASTNQTSMYLCASRGRRGDSNQPQHFGDGTRLSIL.